The clone carrying this TCR beta chain was seen a handful of times. The antigen is not known. The data stem from a study of identical twins. Study-level points and caveats: Interpretation of the results relied on cross-sectional statistical analysis and not on following the same donors. Compared with models, monozygotic twins showed more out-of-frame TCR alpha sharing. Insertions ran lower in abundant cord blood beta clonotypes, though not in memory repertoires.

This CDR3 region has 14 residues. Germline CDR1 and CDR2: SQVTM and ANQGSEA. Trimming pared 5 bases from V and 3 bases from J, leaving 16 bases between. Each CDR3 protein gets one entry after TCRdb re-called the 5' RACE reads with MiXCR. The data show some 210,000 distinct CDR3 sequences, with about 16% seen just once and 35% to 50% held by the top ten. The sample also formed part of further work on T cells expressing NK-cell markers. From that second work: The TCR beta repertoires originated in sorted CD3+CD56+NKG2C+, CD3+CD56+NKG2C- and CD3+CD56-NKG2C+ T cells.

The chain couples TRBV29-1 to TRBJ1-1, with a weak D call TRBD1 (6 bases). This clonotype was obtained from a woman younger than 30 in good health. Sequencing was done on a sample of CD8+ T cells sorted from blood. CDR3 nucleotides: TGCAGCGTTCCGGGGCTGGGGGCGGACACTGAAGCTTTCTTT. This encodes CSVPGLGADTEAFF.